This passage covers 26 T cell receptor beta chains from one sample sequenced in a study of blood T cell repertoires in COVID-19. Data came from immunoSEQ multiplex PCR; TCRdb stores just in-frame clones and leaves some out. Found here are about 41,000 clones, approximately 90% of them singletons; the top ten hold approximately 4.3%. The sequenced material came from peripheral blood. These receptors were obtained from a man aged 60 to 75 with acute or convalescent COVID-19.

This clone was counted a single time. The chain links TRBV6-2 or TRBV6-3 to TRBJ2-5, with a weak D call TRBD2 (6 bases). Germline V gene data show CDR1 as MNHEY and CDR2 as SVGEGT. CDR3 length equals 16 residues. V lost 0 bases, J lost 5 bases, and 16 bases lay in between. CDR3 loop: CASSYSRTTSGETQYF. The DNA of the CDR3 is TGTGCCAGCAGTTACTCACGGACGACTAGTGGGGAGACCCAGTACTTC.

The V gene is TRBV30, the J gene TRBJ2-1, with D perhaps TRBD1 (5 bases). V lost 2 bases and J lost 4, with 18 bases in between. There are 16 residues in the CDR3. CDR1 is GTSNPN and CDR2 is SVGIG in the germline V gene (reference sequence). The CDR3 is CAWSSLRATEYNEQFF. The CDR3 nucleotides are TGTGCCTGGAGTAGTCTCAGGGCCACGGAATACAATGAGCAGTTCTTC.

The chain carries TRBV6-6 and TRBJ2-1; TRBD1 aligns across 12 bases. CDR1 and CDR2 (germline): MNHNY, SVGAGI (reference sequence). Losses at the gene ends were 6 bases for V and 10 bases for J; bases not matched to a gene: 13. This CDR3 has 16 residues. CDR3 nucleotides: TGTGCCAGCAGACCCTCCGGGACAGGGGGCCGGAGGGAGCAGTTCTTC. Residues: CASRPSGTGGRREQFF.

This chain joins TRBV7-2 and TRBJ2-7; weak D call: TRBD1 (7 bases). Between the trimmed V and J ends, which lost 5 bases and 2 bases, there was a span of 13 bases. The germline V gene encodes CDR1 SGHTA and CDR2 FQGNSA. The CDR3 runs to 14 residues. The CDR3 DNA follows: TGTGCCAGCAGCCGCGGGACAGCGGCCTACGAGCAGTACTTC. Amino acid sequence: CASSRGTAAYEQYF.

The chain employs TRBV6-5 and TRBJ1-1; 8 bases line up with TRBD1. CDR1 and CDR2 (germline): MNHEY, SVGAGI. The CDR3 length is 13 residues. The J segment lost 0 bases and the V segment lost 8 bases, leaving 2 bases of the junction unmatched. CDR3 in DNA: TGTGCCAGCCTCAGGGGGCTGAACACTGAAGCTTTCTTT. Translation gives CASLRGLNTEAFF.

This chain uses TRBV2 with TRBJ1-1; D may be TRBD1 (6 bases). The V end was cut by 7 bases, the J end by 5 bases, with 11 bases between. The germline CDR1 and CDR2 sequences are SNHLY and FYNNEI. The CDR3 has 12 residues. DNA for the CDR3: TGTGCCAGCACCATAACAGGGACTGAAGCTTTCTTT. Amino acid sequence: CASTITGTEAFF. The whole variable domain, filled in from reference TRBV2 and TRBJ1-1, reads EPEVTQTPSHQVTQMGQEVILRCVPISNHLYFYWYRQILGQKVEFLVSFYNNEISEKSEIFDDQFSVERPDGSNFTLKIRSTKLEDSAMYFCASTITGTEAFFGQGTRLTVV.

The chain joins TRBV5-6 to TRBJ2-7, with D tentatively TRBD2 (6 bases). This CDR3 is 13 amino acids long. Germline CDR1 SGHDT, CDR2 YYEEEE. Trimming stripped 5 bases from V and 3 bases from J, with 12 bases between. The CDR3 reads CASRGRGHYEQYF. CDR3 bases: TGTGCCAGCAGAGGGCGGGGTCACTACGAGCAGTACTTC.

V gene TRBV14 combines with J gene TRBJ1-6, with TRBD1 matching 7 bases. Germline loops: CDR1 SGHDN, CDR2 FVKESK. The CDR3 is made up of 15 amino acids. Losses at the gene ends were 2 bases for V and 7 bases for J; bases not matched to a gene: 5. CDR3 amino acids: CASSQRQGWNSPLHF. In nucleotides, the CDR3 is TGTGCCAGCAGCCAACGACAGGGATGGAATTCACCCCTCCACTTT.

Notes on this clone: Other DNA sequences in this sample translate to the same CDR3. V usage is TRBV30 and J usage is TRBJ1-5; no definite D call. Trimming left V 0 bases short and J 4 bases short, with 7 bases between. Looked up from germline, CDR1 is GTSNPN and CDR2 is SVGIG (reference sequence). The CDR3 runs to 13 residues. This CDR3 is CAWSVRSNQPQHF. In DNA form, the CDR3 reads TGTGCCTGGAGTGTACGGTCGAATCAGCCCCAGCATTTT.

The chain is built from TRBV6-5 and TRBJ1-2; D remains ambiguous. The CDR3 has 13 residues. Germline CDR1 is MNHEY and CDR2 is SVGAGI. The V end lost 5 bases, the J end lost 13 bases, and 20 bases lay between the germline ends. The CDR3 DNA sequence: TGTGCCAGCAGTCCCCGGGGAGCCCGGTCTGCCACCTTC. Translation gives CASSPRGARSATF.

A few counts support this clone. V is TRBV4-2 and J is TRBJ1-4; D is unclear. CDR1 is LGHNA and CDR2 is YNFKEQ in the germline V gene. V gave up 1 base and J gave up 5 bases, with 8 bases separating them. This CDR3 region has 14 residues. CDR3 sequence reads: CASSQGLQNEKLFF. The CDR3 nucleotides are TGTGCCAGCAGCCAAGGATTGCAGAATGAAAAACTGTTTTTT.

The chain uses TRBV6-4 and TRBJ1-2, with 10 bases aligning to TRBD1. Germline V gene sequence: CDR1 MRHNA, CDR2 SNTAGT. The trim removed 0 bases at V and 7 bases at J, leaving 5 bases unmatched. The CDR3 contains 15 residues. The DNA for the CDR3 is TGTGCCAGCAGTGACTCCCGACAGGGGGCTCGTGGCTACACCTTC. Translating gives CASSDSRQGARGYTF.

The CDR3 region is CASSVEVPGEQYF. The CDR3 DNA sequence: TGTGCCAGCAGCGTAGAAGTCCCGGGCGAGCAGTACTTC. The gene calls are TRBV9 and TRBJ2-7; D unresolved. V lost 0 bases and J 6 bases, leaving 10 bases between the germline ends. There are 13 residues in the CDR3. Per the germline V gene, CDR1 is SGDLS and CDR2 is YYNGEE.

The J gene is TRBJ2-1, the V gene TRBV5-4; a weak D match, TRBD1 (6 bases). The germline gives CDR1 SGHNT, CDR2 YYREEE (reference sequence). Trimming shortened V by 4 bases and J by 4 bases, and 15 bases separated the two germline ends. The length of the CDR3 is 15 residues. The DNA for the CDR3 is TGTGCCAGCAGCGCCCAGGGGCCCCTATACAATGAGCAGTTCTTC. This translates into CASSAQGPLYNEQFF.

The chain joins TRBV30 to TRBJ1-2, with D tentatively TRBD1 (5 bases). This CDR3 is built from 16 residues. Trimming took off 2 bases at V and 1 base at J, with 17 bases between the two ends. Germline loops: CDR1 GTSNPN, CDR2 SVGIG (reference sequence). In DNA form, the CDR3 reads TGTGCCTGGAGTACGAAGACAGTTCGATTTAACTATGGCTACACCTTC. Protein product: CAWSTKTVRFNYGYTF.

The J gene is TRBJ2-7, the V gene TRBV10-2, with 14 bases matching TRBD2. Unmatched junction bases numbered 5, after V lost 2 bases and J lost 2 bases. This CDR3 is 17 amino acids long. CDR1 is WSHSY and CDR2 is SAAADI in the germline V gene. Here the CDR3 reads CASSENLGLAGAYEQYF. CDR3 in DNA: TGCGCCAGCAGTGAGAATCTGGGACTAGCGGGGGCCTACGAGCAGTACTTC.

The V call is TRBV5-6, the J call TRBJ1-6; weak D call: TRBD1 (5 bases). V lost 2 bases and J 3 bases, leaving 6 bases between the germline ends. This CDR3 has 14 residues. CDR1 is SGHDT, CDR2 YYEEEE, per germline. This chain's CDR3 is CASSFQGYNSPLHF. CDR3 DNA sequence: TGTGCCAGCAGCTTTCAGGGCTATAATTCACCCCTCCACTTT.

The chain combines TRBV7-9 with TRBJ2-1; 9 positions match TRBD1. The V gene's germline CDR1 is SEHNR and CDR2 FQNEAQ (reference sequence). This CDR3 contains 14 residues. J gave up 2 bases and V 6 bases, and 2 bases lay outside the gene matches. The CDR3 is CASRGQGTYNEQFF. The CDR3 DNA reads TGTGCCAGCAGGGGACAGGGAACCTACAATGAGCAGTTCTTC.

The CDR3 bases are TGTGCCAGCGAGCGGGGCCTTAGCAATCAGCCCCAGCATTTT. This codes for CASERGLSNQPQHF. This sequence joins TRBV28 and TRBJ1-5, with a tentative D call TRBD1 (5 bases). CDR3 length equals 14 residues. V lost 8 bases and J 0 bases, leaving 11 bases between the germline ends. Germline values: CDR1 MDHEN, CDR2 SYDVKM.

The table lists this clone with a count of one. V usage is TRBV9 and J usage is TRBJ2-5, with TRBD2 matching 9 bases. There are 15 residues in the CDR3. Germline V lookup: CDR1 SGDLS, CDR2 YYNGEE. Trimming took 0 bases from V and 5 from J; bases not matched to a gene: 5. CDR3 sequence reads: CASSVGAGGMETQYF. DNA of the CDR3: TGTGCCAGCAGCGTAGGTGCGGGGGGGATGGAGACCCAGTACTTC.

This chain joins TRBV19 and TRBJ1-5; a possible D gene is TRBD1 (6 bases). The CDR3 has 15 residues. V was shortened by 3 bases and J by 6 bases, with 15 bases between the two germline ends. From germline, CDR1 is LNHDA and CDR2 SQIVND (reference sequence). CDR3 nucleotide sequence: TGTGCCAGTAGTATGCAAACAGGGAGAGGTCAGCCCCAGCATTTT. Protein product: CASSMQTGRGQPQHF.

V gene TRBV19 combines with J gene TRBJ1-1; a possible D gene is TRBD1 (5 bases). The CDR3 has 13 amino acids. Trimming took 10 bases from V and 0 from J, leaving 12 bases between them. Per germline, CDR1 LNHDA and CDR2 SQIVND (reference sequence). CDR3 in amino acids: CATLDRLNTEAFF. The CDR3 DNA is TGTGCCACCTTAGACAGACTGAACACTGAAGCTTTCTTT. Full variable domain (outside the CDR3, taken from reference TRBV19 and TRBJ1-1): DGGITQSPKYLFRKEGQNVTLSCEQNLNHDAMYWYRQDPGQGLRLIYYSQIVNDFQKGDIAEGYSVSREKKESFPLTVTSAQKNPTAFYLCATLDRLNTEAFFGQGTRLTVV.

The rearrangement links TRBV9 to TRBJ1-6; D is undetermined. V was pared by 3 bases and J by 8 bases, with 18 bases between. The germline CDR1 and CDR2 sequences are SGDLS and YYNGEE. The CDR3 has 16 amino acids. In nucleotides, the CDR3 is TGTGCCAGCAGCGCAGGCCCTCCCTGGGCAGATTCACCCCTCCACTTT. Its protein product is CASSAGPPWADSPLHF. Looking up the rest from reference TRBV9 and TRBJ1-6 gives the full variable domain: DSGVTQTPKHLITATGQRVTLRCSPRSGDLSVYWYQQSLDQGLQFLIQYYNGEERAKGNILERFSAQQFPDLHSELNLSSLELGDSALYFCASSAGPPWADSPLHFGNGTRLTVT.

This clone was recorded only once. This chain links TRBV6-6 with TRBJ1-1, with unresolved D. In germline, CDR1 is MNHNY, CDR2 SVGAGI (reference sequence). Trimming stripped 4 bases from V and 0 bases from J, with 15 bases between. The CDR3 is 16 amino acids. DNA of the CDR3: TGTGCCAGCAGTTCGGGAACAGACCCTTTGAACACTGAAGCTTTCTTT. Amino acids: CASSSGTDPLNTEAFF.

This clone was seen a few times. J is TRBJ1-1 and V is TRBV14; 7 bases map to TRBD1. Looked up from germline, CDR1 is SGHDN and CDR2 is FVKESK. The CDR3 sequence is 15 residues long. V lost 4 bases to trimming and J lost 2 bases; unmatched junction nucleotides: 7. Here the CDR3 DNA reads TGTGCCAGCAGCCGGGGGACAGCTACCAACACTGAAGCTTTCTTT. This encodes CASSRGTATNTEAFF. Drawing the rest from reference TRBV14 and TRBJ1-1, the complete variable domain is EAGVTQFPSHSVIEKGQTVTLRCDPISGHDNLYWYRRVMGKEIKFLLHFVKESKQDESGMPNNRFLAERTGGTYSTLKVQPAELEDSGVYFCASSRGTATNTEAFFGQGTRLTVV.

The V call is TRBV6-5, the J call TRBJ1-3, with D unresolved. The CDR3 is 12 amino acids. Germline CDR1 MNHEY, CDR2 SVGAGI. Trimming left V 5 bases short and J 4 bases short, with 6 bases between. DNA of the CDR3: TGTGCCAGCAGTCCCGCGGGAAACACCATATATTTT. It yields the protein CASSPAGNTIYF.